The rows below give T cell receptor beta chains drawn from one sample of a study of PD-1 blockade in classical Hodgkin lymphoma. TCRdb keeps only in-frame clones here, not all; method: immunoSEQ multiplex PCR. This sample has tens of thousands of clones, with 85% to 90% found just once. The sequenced sample was CD4+ T cells from blood, obtained at baseline. The receptors derive from a human donor with classical Hodgkin lymphoma. CDR3s include the opening cysteine and the closing phenylalanine or tryptophan. Fields, in order: D gene, V gene, J gene, CDR3 protein. The D gene is left open where the match is weak.

d_gene: NA; v_gene: TRBV14; j_gene: TRBJ2-1; CDR3aa: CASSPGEYNEQFF
d_gene: NA; v_gene: TRBV5-1; j_gene: TRBJ1-1; CDR3aa: CASSLEGWTEAFF
d_gene: NA; v_gene: TRBV11-3; j_gene: TRBJ1-1; CDR3aa: CASSLEGGKTEAFF
d_gene: NA; v_gene: TRBV4-1; j_gene: TRBJ2-7; CDR3aa: CASSQETATSYEQYF
d_gene: NA; v_gene: TRBV6-1; j_gene: TRBJ2-2; CDR3aa: CASMPGPNTGELFF
d_gene: TRBD1; v_gene: TRBV28; j_gene: TRBJ1-1; CDR3aa: CASSFLTGETEAFF
d_gene: NA; v_gene: TRBV28; j_gene: TRBJ2-7; CDR3aa: CASSLDGFKEQYF
d_gene: TRBD1; v_gene: TRBV19; j_gene: TRBJ2-2; CDR3aa: CASSKTGPGELFF
d_gene: TRBD1; v_gene: TRBV6-5; j_gene: TRBJ2-2; CDR3aa: CASSYPQGARTGELFF
d_gene: TRBD1; v_gene: TRBV5-1; j_gene: TRBJ1-1; CDR3aa: CASSVGTGDTEAFF
d_gene: TRBD1; v_gene: TRBV6-7; j_gene: TRBJ1-3; CDR3aa: CASRIRGTRTGLTGNTIYF
d_gene: NA; v_gene: TRBV18; j_gene: TRBJ2-3; CDR3aa: CASSPRTDTQYF
d_gene: TRBD2; v_gene: TRBV5-4; j_gene: TRBJ2-1; CDR3aa: CASSRSGRSSYNEQFF
d_gene: NA; v_gene: TRBV5-4; j_gene: TRBJ2-6; CDR3aa: CASSGIKGSGANVLTF
d_gene: TRBD1; v_gene: TRBV19; j_gene: TRBJ1-4; CDR3aa: CASSPGQGYEKLFF
d_gene: NA; v_gene: TRBV28; j_gene: TRBJ1-1; CDR3aa: CASWLQGEEAFF
d_gene: TRBD2; v_gene: TRBV19; j_gene: TRBJ2-1; CDR3aa: CASSPLAGGPHEQFF
d_gene: NA; v_gene: TRBV28; j_gene: TRBJ2-7; CDR3aa: CASSLAGASSYEQYF
d_gene: NA; v_gene: TRBV6-5; j_gene: TRBJ1-2; CDR3aa: CASSYRVRGDYGYTF
d_gene: TRBD1; v_gene: TRBV7-2; j_gene: TRBJ1-2; CDR3aa: CASSTPPGQTTYGYTF
d_gene: TRBD1; v_gene: TRBV30; j_gene: TRBJ1-4; CDR3aa: CAWSVWDRDEKLFF
d_gene: TRBD1; v_gene: TRBV5-1; j_gene: TRBJ1-4; CDR3aa: CASSRQGVRDEKLFF
d_gene: NA; v_gene: TRBV7-2; j_gene: TRBJ2-2; CDR3aa: CASSPSQGLAPGELFF
d_gene: NA; v_gene: TRBV28; j_gene: TRBJ2-7; CDR3aa: CASSFVGTYEQYF
d_gene: NA; v_gene: TRBV20-1; j_gene: TRBJ1-2; CDR3aa: CSASHGYTF